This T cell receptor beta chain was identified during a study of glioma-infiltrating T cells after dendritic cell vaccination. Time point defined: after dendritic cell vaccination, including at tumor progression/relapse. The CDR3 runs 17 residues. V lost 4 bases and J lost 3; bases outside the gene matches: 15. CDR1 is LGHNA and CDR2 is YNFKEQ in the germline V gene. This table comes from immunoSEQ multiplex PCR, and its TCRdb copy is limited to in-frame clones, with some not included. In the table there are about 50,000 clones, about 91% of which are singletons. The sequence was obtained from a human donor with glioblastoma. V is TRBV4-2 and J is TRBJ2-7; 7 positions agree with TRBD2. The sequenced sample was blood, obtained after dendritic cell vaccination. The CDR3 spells CASSPNPWASGHYEQYF. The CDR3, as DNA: TGTGCCAGCAGCCCAAACCCGTGGGCTAGCGGCCACTACGAGCAGTACTTC.